Shown below are 18 T cell receptor beta chains from a single sample sequenced in a study of blood T cell repertoires in COVID-19. The repertoire was sequenced with immunoSEQ multiplex PCR; TCRdb's copy has only in-frame clones and lacks some. The table has 130,000 to 150,000 clones, more than 75% seen once. Material for sequencing was peripheral blood. These receptors were taken from a man aged 55 to 69 with acute or convalescent COVID-19.

V usage is TRBV11-3 and J usage is TRBJ2-1; 9 bases are shared with TRBD2. CDR3 length equals 15 residues. After removal of 1 base from V and 8 bases from J, the junction contained 6 bases not matched to a gene. CDR1 and CDR2 (germline): SGHNT, YENEEA. CDR3 amino acids: CASSLGAGGPDEQFF. In DNA form, the CDR3 reads TGTGCCAGCAGCTTAGGAGCGGGGGGTCCGGATGAGCAGTTCTTC.

The chain has TRBV6-5 and TRBJ2-1; 8 bases align to TRBD1. Losses at the gene ends were 4 bases for V and 7 bases for J; bases not matched to a gene: 12. There are 16 residues in the CDR3. The germline CDR1 and CDR2 sequences are MNHEY and SVGAGI. The CDR3 DNA is TGTGCCAGCAGTTGGTACCGGGACAGGAGGCCTAATGAGCAGTTCTTC. Protein product: CASSWYRDRRPNEQFF.

CDR3 sequence (DNA): TGTGCCAGCAGTTACGCCGGGACAGCTGTCTATGGCTACACCTTC. The encoded protein is CASSYAGTAVYGYTF. The chain links TRBV6-5 to TRBJ1-2; 7 bases agree with TRBD1. The CDR3 consists of 15 residues. The ends lost 2 bases at V and 4 bases at J; junction bases unmatched: 7. Germline V lookup: CDR1 MNHEY, CDR2 SVGAGI.

The CDR3 region is CATSDEQGVRPDTQYF. CDR3 DNA sequence: TGTGCCACCAGTGATGAACAGGGAGTGAGGCCAGATACGCAGTATTTT. The chain links TRBV24-1 to TRBJ2-3; tentatively, D is TRBD1 (6 bases). The ends were cut back, 3 bases at V and 4 bases at J, with 16 bases in the middle. The CDR3 is 16 amino acids. In germline, CDR1 is KGHDR, CDR2 SFDVKD.

This clone was observed once. V and J are TRBV7-2 and TRBJ2-4; D possibly corresponds to TRBD1 (6 bases). V was trimmed by 5 bases and J by 8 bases, leaving 16 bases between them. The CDR3 totals 14 residues. From germline, CDR1 is SGHTA and CDR2 FQGNSA. The CDR3 sequence: CASSPSGQGYIQYF. The CDR3 DNA sequence: TGTGCCAGCAGCCCATCGGGACAAGGGTACATTCAGTACTTC.

The chain carries TRBV25-1 and TRBJ2-7; 8 bases fit TRBD1. The CDR3 is 14 amino acids. Germline V CDR1 and CDR2: MGHDK, SYGVNS. Losses at the gene ends were 5 bases for V and 7 bases for J; bases not matched to a gene: 10. CDR3 sequence: CASSRAGGLWEQYF. CDR3 DNA: TGTGCCAGCAGTAGGGCAGGGGGCCTCTGGGAGCAGTACTTC.

The chain combines TRBV19 with TRBJ2-3; 7 nucleotides align to TRBD1. CDR1 and CDR2 (germline): LNHDA, SQIVND (reference sequence). This CDR3 contains 17 residues. V trimming: 2 bases; J trimming: 2 bases; junction bases outside the gene matches: 10. CDR3 region: CASSIKVGQTYTDTQYF. For the CDR3, the DNA is TGTGCCAGTAGTATAAAGGTGGGACAGACCTACACAGATACGCAGTATTTT.

This clone appeared once. The chain couples TRBV6-1 to TRBJ2-5; no reliable D call. The germline CDR1 and CDR2 sequences are MNHNS and SASEGT. This CDR3 contains 14 residues. Deletions cut 1 base from V and 5 bases from J, with 11 bases between. The CDR3 DNA is TGTGCCAGCAGTGAAGTCGGTAACTGGGAGACCCAGTACTTC. Translation: CASSEVGNWETQYF.

This clone was counted only a few times. The V gene is TRBV7-9, the J gene TRBJ2-5; 8 bases map to TRBD2. The length of the CDR3 is 13 residues. Trimming cost V 8 bases and J 4 bases; bases outside gene matches: 6. Germline V gives CDR1 SEHNR, CDR2 FQNEAQ (reference sequence). Here the CDR3 reads CASHMAGGETQYF. For the CDR3, the DNA is TGTGCCAGCCATATGGCGGGAGGAGAGACCCAGTACTTC.

V is TRBV5-6 and J is TRBJ2-7, with 10 nucleotides matching TRBD2. This CDR3 contains 15 residues. V lost 5 bases and J lost 3; bases outside the gene matches: 8. The V gene's germline CDR1 is SGHDT and CDR2 YYEEEE. CDR3 sequence reads: CASSLLAGGLYEQYF. CDR3 DNA: TGTGCCAGCAGTTTATTAGCGGGAGGCCTCTACGAGCAGTACTTC.

The V and J genes are TRBV30 and TRBJ1-4; TRBD1 matches at 9 bases. Per the germline V gene, CDR1 is GTSNPN and CDR2 is SVGIG (reference sequence). The length of the CDR3 is 14 residues. V dropped 6 bases and J dropped 5; count of bases not matched to a gene: 7. The CDR3 nucleotides are TGTGCCTGCTCTAAACAGGGGGCGAATGAAAAACTGTTTTTT. This translates into CACSKQGANEKLFF.

The chain carries TRBV9 and TRBJ2-3; 8 bases agree with TRBD2. Trimming at V came to 0 bases and at J to 6 bases, leaving 6 bases not matched to a gene. This CDR3 region has 15 residues. CDR1 is SGDLS and CDR2 is YYNGEE in the germline V gene. CDR3 nucleotides: TGTGCCAGCAGCGTAGTCGGGAGGGAATCGGATACGCAGTATTTT. The encoded protein is CASSVVGRESDTQYF.

The sample holds a few counts of this clone. The CDR3 here is CAWSVRGTGNEKLFF. DNA for the CDR3: TGTGCCTGGAGTGTACGTGGGACAGGGAATGAAAAACTGTTTTTT. The chain joins TRBV30 to TRBJ1-4; 9 nucleotides line up with TRBD1. With V trimmed by 0 bases and J by 5 bases, 4 bases remained unmatched. Germline V lookup: CDR1 GTSNPN, CDR2 SVGIG (reference sequence). CDR3 length: 15 residues.

This clone was observed a single time. The genes are TRBV5-1 and TRBJ1-4; D may be TRBD1 (6 bases). Germline CDR1 and CDR2: SGHRS and YFSETQ. V was trimmed by 4 bases and J by 6 bases, leaving 13 bases between them. The length of the CDR3 is 14 residues. The chain's CDR3 is CASSPTGGHEKLFF. The CDR3 nucleotides are TGCGCCAGCAGCCCGACAGGAGGACATGAAAAACTGTTTTTT.

V is TRBV20-1 and J is TRBJ2-5; weak D call: TRBD2 (6 bases). The V gene's germline CDR1 is DFQATT and CDR2 SNEGSKA (reference sequence). CDR3 length: 14 residues. Between the trimmed V and J ends, which lost 3 bases and 5 bases, there was a span of 16 bases. In nucleotides, the CDR3 is TGCAGTGCTAGTAGCGGCACGGGTAGGGAGACCCAGTACTTC. It translates to CSASSGTGRETQYF.

The chain has TRBV6-4 and TRBJ2-7, with 10 bases matching TRBD2. The V gene end was trimmed by 8 bases and the J gene end by 5 bases; junction bases not matched to a gene: 15. Per the germline V gene, CDR1 is MRHNA and CDR2 is SNTAGT. The CDR3 runs to 16 residues. CDR3 sequence reads: CASPRREGLANHEQYF. The CDR3 DNA sequence: TGTGCCAGCCCCCGGAGGGAGGGACTAGCGAATCACGAGCAGTACTTC.

CDR3 DNA: TGTGCCAGTAGCCTAACTAGTTGGGCCGGGGAGCTGTTTTTT. Protein product: CASSLTSWAGELFF. The rearrangement links TRBV19 to TRBJ2-2; maybe TRBD2 (5 bases). Germline CDR1 LNHDA, CDR2 SQIVND (reference sequence). The V gene lost 6 bases and the J gene lost 6 bases, with 14 bases spanning the gap. There are 14 residues in the CDR3.

The chain joins TRBV21-1 to TRBJ2-1; the D call TRBD2 from the table was never checked on the DNA. TRBV21-1 represents a pseudogene. This CDR3 region has 13 residues. This CDR3 is CASSKDPGNEQFF. CDR3 bases: TGTGCCAGCAGCAAAGACCCGGGTAATGAGCAGTTCTTC.